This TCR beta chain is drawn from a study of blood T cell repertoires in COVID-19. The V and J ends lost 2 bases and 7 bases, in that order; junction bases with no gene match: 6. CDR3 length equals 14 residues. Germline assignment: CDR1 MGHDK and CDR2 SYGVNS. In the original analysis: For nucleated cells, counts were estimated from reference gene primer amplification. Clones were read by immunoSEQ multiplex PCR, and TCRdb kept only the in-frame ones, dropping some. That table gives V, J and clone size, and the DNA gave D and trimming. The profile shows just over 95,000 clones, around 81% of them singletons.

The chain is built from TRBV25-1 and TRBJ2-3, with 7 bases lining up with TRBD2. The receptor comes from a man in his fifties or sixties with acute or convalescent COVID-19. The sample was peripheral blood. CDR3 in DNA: TGTGCCAGCAGTGAAGCGGGAGATGATTATACGCAGTATTTT. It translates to CASSEAGDDYTQYF. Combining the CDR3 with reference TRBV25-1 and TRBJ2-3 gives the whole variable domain EADIYQTPRYLVIGTGKKITLECSQTMGHDKMYWYQQDPGMELHLIHYSYGVNSTEKGDLSSESTVSRIRTEHFPLTLESARPSHTSQYLCASSEAGDDYTQYFGPGTRLTVL.